The present T cell receptor (beta chain) was sequenced within a study of PD-1 blockade in classical Hodgkin lymphoma. In the study overall: Nivolumab was given intravenously to patients at 3 mg/kg every 2 weeks. Study observations and caveats: Diminished baseline TCR diversity has been reported in newly diagnosed patients relative to healthy donors. Some patients started nivolumab under 1 year after ASCT, and they were excluded.

On this clone itself: Its antigen is unknown.

The CDR3 extends over 16 amino acids. With 5 bases clipped from V and 5 bases from J, the junction kept 7 bases outside the gene matches. Germline assignment: CDR1 SNHLY and CDR2 FYNNEI. Generated by immunoSEQ multiplex PCR, the TCRdb table keeps only in-frame clones and is missing some. The sample lists some 46,000 clones; around three quarters were seen once. All patients relapsed after autologous stem cell transplantation, and brentuximab vedotin exposure varied. The sequence derives from a human donor with classical Hodgkin lymphoma. Sequences were derived from peripheral blood mononuclear cells (PBMCs), sampled before the second cycle of nivolumab. The chain is built from TRBV2 and TRBJ2-3, with TRBD2 identical over 13 bases. Here the CDR3 reads CASSLGLAGRGDTQYF. CDR3 DNA sequence: TGTGCCAGCAGTTTGGGACTAGCGGGGAGGGGAGATACGCAGTATTTT.